This T cell receptor (beta chain) was identified during a study of shared clonotypes between healthy human individuals. Study-wide points: As a rule, naive subsets had a larger estimated richness than memory subsets. Clonotype sharing across four donors was observed for around 5% of naive CD4 clonotypes.

Only CD45RO-negative cells positively selected for CCR7 counted as naive CD8 cells, so terminally differentiated effector memory CD45RA+ cells were excluded. Germline-derived CDR1 and CDR2 are SGDLS and YYNGEE. The CDR3 is 14 residues long. Running of the assay took place at deep level. Generated by immunoSEQ multiplex PCR, the TCRdb table keeps only in-frame clones and is missing some. The sample has approximately 600,000 clones, approximately 96% seen once; the top ten hold 0.095% to 0.14%. Remarks on this clone: As yet, its antigen is unknown.

This TCR derives from a woman aged 25 to 39 in good health. The sample comprised naive CD8+ T cells sorted from blood. V is TRBV9 and J is TRBJ2-5, with TRBD2 identical over 10 bases. Judging by the DNA end, TRBJ2-7 fits better; the J call may be wrong. CDR3 sequence: CASSVSSGSYEQYF. The DNA of the CDR3 is TGTGCCAGCAGCGTATCTAGCGGGAGCTACGAGCAGTACTTC.